This paragraph reports one TCR beta chain. The CDR3 has 14 residues. Germline V gives CDR1 SGHRS, CDR2 YFSETQ. The trim removed 7 bases at V and 4 bases at J, leaving 6 bases unmatched. This entry comes from a study of cytomegalovirus exposure and HLA in healthy donors. Here immunoSEQ multiplex PCR was the method, and the copy in TCRdb shows in-frame clones only, minus some. This table has over 250,000 clones, 65% to 90% appearing once. The rearrangement uses TRBV5-1 and TRBJ2-2; TRBD2 matches 8 bases. Sequences were obtained from PBMCs. The clonotype comes from a woman younger than 30 in good health and CMV-seronegative. The CDR3 nucleotides read TGCGCCAGCTCCGGGACTAGTGGCACCGGGGAGCTGTTTTTT. Translated: CASSGTSGTGELFF. The full variable domain, completed using reference TRBV5-1 and TRBJ2-2, is KAGVTQTPRYLIKTRGQQVTLSCSPISGHRSVSWYQQTPGQGLQFLFEYFSETQRNKGNFPGRFSGRQFSNSRSEMNVSTLELGDSALYLCASSGTSGTGELFFGEGSRLTVL.